This T cell receptor beta chain came from a study of graft-versus-host responses after intestinal transplantation. Study as a whole: Recipients had transplants, and these were multivisceral, liver-intestinal, or isolated intestinal. All of the recipients had induction that used anti-thymocyte globulin, then tacrolimus and steroids for around three years. Findings and caveats of the study: Early post-transplant HvG declines tracked with peak circulating GvH clone levels.

As regards this clone: Its antigen is not identified.

Per germline, CDR1 WNHNN and CDR2 SYGVQD (reference sequence). The CDR3 extends over 13 amino acids. V dropped 6 bases and J dropped 8 bases, with 16 bases sitting between them. Sequencing was performed with immunoSEQ multiplex PCR; in TCRdb, only in-frame clones are kept and a portion is missing. In the table there are some 120,000 clones, approximately 90% of which are singletons. The material was unstimulated CD4+ T cells sorted from spleen or lymph node cells, obtained before intestinal transplant. The TCR was taken from a human donor who received an intestinal transplant. V and J are TRBV10-1 and TRBJ1-2, with D possibly matching TRBD1 (5 bases). The CDR3 nucleotides are TGCGCCAGCAGCGGATCGACAGAAAGAGGCTACACCTTC. It codes for CASSGSTERGYTF.